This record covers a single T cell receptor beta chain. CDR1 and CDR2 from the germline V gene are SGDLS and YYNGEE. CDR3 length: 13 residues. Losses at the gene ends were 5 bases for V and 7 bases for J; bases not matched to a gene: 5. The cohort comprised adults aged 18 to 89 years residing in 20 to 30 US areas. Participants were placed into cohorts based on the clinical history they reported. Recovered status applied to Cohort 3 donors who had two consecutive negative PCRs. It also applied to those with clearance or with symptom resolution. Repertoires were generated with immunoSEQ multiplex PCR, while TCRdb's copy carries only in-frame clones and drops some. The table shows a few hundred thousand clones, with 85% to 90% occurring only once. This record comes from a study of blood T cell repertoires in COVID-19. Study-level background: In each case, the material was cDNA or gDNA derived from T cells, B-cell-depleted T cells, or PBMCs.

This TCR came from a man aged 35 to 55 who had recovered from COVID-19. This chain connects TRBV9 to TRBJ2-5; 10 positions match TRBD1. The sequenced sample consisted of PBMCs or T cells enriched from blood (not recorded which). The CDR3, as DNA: TGTGCCAGCAGTGGGACAGGGGTTGGGACCCAGTACTTC. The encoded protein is CASSGTGVGTQYF.